This TCR beta chain came from a study of glioma-infiltrating T cells after dendritic cell vaccination. Trimming left V 7 bases short and J 4 bases short, with 19 bases between. Germline V gene sequence: CDR1 MNHNY, CDR2 SVGAGI (reference sequence). The CDR3 loop spans 15 amino acids. Profiling relied on immunoSEQ multiplex PCR, and the TCRdb table lists in-frame clones only, not all of them. The data contain about 76,000 clones, over 75% of them singletons. This clone occurred a few times. The time point was: after dendritic cell vaccination, including at tumor progression/relapse. The rearrangement joins TRBV6-6 to TRBJ1-2; D is perhaps TRBD1 (5 bases). The specimen was blood, collected after dendritic cell vaccination. The source is a human donor with glioblastoma. The CDR3 here is CASTTASGGTYGYTF. DNA of the CDR3: TGTGCCAGCACAACGGCTTCGGGGGGGACCTATGGCTACACCTTC.